This TCR beta chain is drawn from a study of blood T cells in healthy people across ages. Study at large: About one barcoded beta molecule was captured per two T cells (by template switching).

The V gene lost 1 base and the J gene lost 2 bases, with 9 bases spanning the gap. The germline V gene encodes CDR1 DFQATT and CDR2 SNEGSKA (reference sequence). The CDR3 is made up of 13 amino acids. Study findings and constraints: When set beside aged donors, long-lived donors presented more naive CD4+ cells and higher diversity. Bulk PBMC profiling left naive and antigen-experienced comparisons inconclusive.

The sample holds one count of this clonotype. Its specificity is unknown. A J-beta primer mix and a sample-barcoded 5' primer were used in a second PCR of roughly 6 to 11 cycles. Through a template-switch adaptor with 12 random nucleotides, each cDNA molecule received a tag. TCRdb re-called the 5' RACE reads through MiXCR, storing one row per CDR3 protein. The repertoire holds 630,000 or so distinct CDR3 sequences, with roughly 32% as singletons. The sequence was obtained from a woman older than 75 in good health. What was sequenced was blood. The chain joins TRBV20-1 to TRBJ2-7; perhaps TRBD2 as D (5 bases). CDR3 in amino acids: CSARARVTYEQYF. The DNA of the CDR3 is TGCAGTGCTAGAGCGAGGGTAACCTACGAGCAGTACTTC.